This entry describes one TCR beta chain. Its antigen is undetermined. The data are from a study of monozygotic twins with inflammatory bowel disease. Findings of the study overall: TCRbeta inverse Simpson diversity was decreased in IBD patients versus healthy co-twins.

Eight cDNA synthesis reactions were run for every sample. UMIs with a 6-nucleotide sample barcode were added by template switching. Reanalyzing the 5' RACE reads, TCRdb keeps one entry per CDR3 protein, without DNA. The specimen's table records 440,000 or so distinct CDR3 sequences. The CDR3 loop spans 14 amino acids. The germline V gene encodes CDR1 SGHAT and CDR2 FQNNGV. The origin of this receptor is a human donor with ulcerative colitis or Crohn's disease, or a healthy co-twin of an affected twin (not recorded which). The source material was blood. The V and J genes are TRBV11-2 and TRBJ2-7; TCRdb returns TRBD1, unconfirmable since there is no DNA. The CDR3 reads CASSPITGLGEQYF.